This T cell receptor (beta chain) was profiled in a study of monozygotic twins with inflammatory bowel disease. Study results and caveats: Healthy co-twins had higher TCRbeta inverse Simpson diversity than their IBD twins.

Comments on this clonotype: Its antigen is as yet unknown.

Making each TCR library took around 3,600 ng of total RNA. For each CDR3 protein, TCRdb gives one entry from its re-call of the 5' RACE reads, without DNA. The table for this sample gives approximately 120,000 distinct CDR3 sequences. CDR3 size: 12 residues. J is TRBJ1-2 and V is TRBV12-3 or TRBV12-4. The clonotype comes from a human donor with ulcerative colitis or Crohn's disease, or a healthy co-twin of an affected twin (not recorded which). Source material: blood. CDR3 sequence: CASSLVVYGYTF.